The rows below give T cell receptor beta chains drawn from one sample of a study of blood T cell repertoires in COVID-19. TCRdb's copy holds only in-frame clones and misses some; the assay was immunoSEQ multiplex PCR. The sample holds under 300,000 clones, around nine tenths seen once. Sequencing was done on a sample of PBMCs or T cells enriched from blood (not recorded which). The source of these receptors is a woman aged 60-70 years in a cohort exposed to, infected with or recovered from COVID-19 (not recorded which). The CDR3 runs from the conserved cysteine through the conserved F or W. The order of the fields is V gene, D gene, J gene, clone size, CDR3 protein, CDR3 DNA. D genes are given only for firm matches. Clone size is shown for a subset of rows, as once, few, many or a class of expanded clone.

v_gene: TRBV19
d_gene: TRBD1
j_gene: TRBJ2-1
abundance: -
CDR3aa: CASSSRTGGSLNEQFF
CDR3nt: TGTGCCAGTAGTTCCCGGACAGGGGGGAGTTTAAATGAGCAGTTCTTC

v_gene: TRBV28
d_gene: -
j_gene: TRBJ1-5
abundance: once
CDR3aa: CAVGEQGRSRPQHF
CDR3nt: TGTGCCGTTGGGGAACAGGGCCGAAGTCGGCCCCAGCATTTT

v_gene: TRBV6-6
d_gene: -
j_gene: TRBJ2-7
abundance: -
CDR3aa: CASSPGSYEQYF
CDR3nt: TGTGCCAGCAGTCCCGGGAGCTACGAGCAGTACTTC

v_gene: TRBV5-6
d_gene: TRBD2
j_gene: TRBJ2-7
abundance: -
CDR3aa: CASSLSNRRGGHEQYF
CDR3nt: TGTGCCAGCAGCTTGAGTAACCGGCGGGGGGGCCACGAGCAGTACTTC

v_gene: TRBV24-1
d_gene: TRBD1
j_gene: TRBJ1-4
abundance: -
CDR3aa: CATSDSDRGREKLFF
CDR3nt: TGTGCCACCAGTGATTCGGACAGGGGGCGTGAAAAACTGTTTTTT

v_gene: TRBV19
d_gene: -
j_gene: TRBJ1-6
abundance: -
CDR3aa: CASMEYTGFDNSPLHF
CDR3nt: TGTGCCAGTATGGAGTACACAGGGTTCGATAATTCACCCCTCCACTTT

v_gene: TRBV7-9
d_gene: TRBD2
j_gene: TRBJ2-7
abundance: -
CDR3aa: CASSNSGRPYEQYF
CDR3nt: TGTGCCAGCAGCAATAGCGGGAGACCCTACGAGCAGTACTTC

v_gene: TRBV3-1/TRBV3-2
d_gene: TRBD2
j_gene: TRBJ2-1
abundance: few
CDR3aa: CASSLRTSGGNEQFF
CDR3nt: TGTGCCAGCAGCCTCCGGACTAGCGGGGGTAATGAGCAGTTCTTC

v_gene: TRBV21-1
d_gene: -
j_gene: TRBJ1-1
abundance: -
CDR3aa: CASSKEGAEAFF
CDR3nt: TGTGCCAGCAGCAAAGAGGGGGCTGAAGCTTTCTTT

v_gene: TRBV30
d_gene: -
j_gene: TRBJ1-1
abundance: -
CDR3aa: CACKPGQNTEAFF
CDR3nt: TGTGCCTGTAAACCGGGACAAAACACTGAAGCTTTCTTT

v_gene: TRBV19
d_gene: TRBD1
j_gene: TRBJ2-5
abundance: -
CDR3aa: CASSRGQGQETQYF
CDR3nt: TGTGCCAGTAGTAGGGGACAGGGGCAAGAGACCCAGTACTTC

v_gene: TRBV9
d_gene: -
j_gene: TRBJ1-3
abundance: -
CDR3aa: CASSAGDGSGNTIYF
CDR3nt: TGTGCCAGCAGCGCGGGAGACGGCTCTGGAAACACCATATATTTT

v_gene: TRBV6-5
d_gene: TRBD1
j_gene: TRBJ1-2
abundance: -
CDR3aa: CASSNRGDYGYTF
CDR3nt: TGTGCCAGCAGTAACAGGGGAGACTATGGCTACACCTTC

v_gene: TRBV12-3/TRBV12-4
d_gene: -
j_gene: TRBJ2-5
abundance: -
CDR3aa: CASSFRETQYF
CDR3nt: TGTGCCAGCAGTTTCCGTGAGACCCAGTACTTC

v_gene: TRBV9
d_gene: -
j_gene: TRBJ1-1
abundance: -
CDR3aa: CASSVGGGATEAFF
CDR3nt: TGTGCCAGCAGCGTAGGAGGAGGGGCTACTGAAGCTTTCTTT

v_gene: TRBV13
d_gene: -
j_gene: TRBJ2-5
abundance: -
CDR3aa: CASSLGLQPEETQYF
CDR3nt: TGTGCCAGCAGCTTAGGGTTACAACCTGAAGAGACCCAGTACTTC

v_gene: TRBV5-5
d_gene: -
j_gene: TRBJ1-1
abundance: -
CDR3aa: CASSLEGHPMNTEAFF
CDR3nt: TGTGCCAGCAGCTTGGAAGGACATCCGATGAACACTGAAGCTTTCTTT

v_gene: TRBV5-6
d_gene: -
j_gene: TRBJ1-5
abundance: -
CDR3aa: CASSATGSNQPQHF
CDR3nt: TGTGCCAGCAGCGCAACAGGGAGCAATCAGCCCCAGCATTTT

v_gene: TRBV28
d_gene: -
j_gene: TRBJ1-3
abundance: -
CDR3aa: CASSLTDFSGNTIYF
CDR3nt: TGTGCCAGCAGCCTGACAGATTTCTCTGGAAACACCATATATTTT

v_gene: TRBV12-3/TRBV12-4
d_gene: -
j_gene: TRBJ2-1
abundance: -
CDR3aa: CASVEGPHNEQFF
CDR3nt: TGTGCCAGCGTCGAGGGCCCCCACAATGAGCAGTTCTTC

v_gene: TRBV19
d_gene: TRBD1
j_gene: TRBJ1-2
abundance: -
CDR3aa: CASSIAGQGANYGYTF
CDR3nt: TGTGCCAGTAGTATTGCGGGACAGGGGGCGAACTATGGCTACACCTTC

v_gene: TRBV19
d_gene: TRBD1
j_gene: TRBJ2-7
abundance: -
CDR3aa: CASSNRGGQGHADEQYF
CDR3nt: TGTGCCAGTAGTAACCGAGGGGGACAGGGTCATGCAGACGAGCAGTACTTC

v_gene: TRBV18
d_gene: TRBD1
j_gene: TRBJ2-7
abundance: once
CDR3aa: CASSSGGVPYEQYF
CDR3nt: TGTGCCAGCTCATCAGGGGGCGTCCCCTACGAGCAGTACTTC

v_gene: TRBV2
d_gene: TRBD2
j_gene: TRBJ2-1
abundance: -
CDR3aa: CASSRGASGRNEQFF
CDR3nt: TGTGCCAGCAGTCGGGGGGCTAGCGGGAGAAATGAGCAGTTCTTC

v_gene: TRBV6-1
d_gene: -
j_gene: TRBJ2-7
abundance: -
CDR3aa: CASSDRGTNEQYF
CDR3nt: TGTGCCAGCAGTGATCGCGGGACCAACGAGCAGTACTTC

v_gene: TRBV11-2
d_gene: TRBD1
j_gene: TRBJ1-6
abundance: -
CDR3aa: CASSDGQANNSPLHF
CDR3nt: TGTGCCAGCAGCGATGGACAGGCCAATAATTCACCCCTCCACTTT

v_gene: TRBV21-1
d_gene: -
j_gene: TRBJ1-6
abundance: -
CDR3aa: CASSIVYRNSPLHF
CDR3nt: TGTGCCAGCAGCATCGTCTACCGGAATTCACCCCTCCACTTT